Following are 5 T cell receptor beta chains from one sample sequenced in a study of blood T cell repertoires in COVID-19. Libraries were prepared by immunoSEQ multiplex PCR; TCRdb keeps only in-frame clonotypes and omits some of them. The data contain some 300,000 clones, over 80% of them singletons. Sequences were obtained from peripheral blood. The receptors stem from a woman aged 45-59 years with active or convalescent COVID-19.

This clone has just a few counts. V and J are TRBV6-2 or TRBV6-3 and TRBJ2-1; possible D gene TRBD2, 5 bases. The CDR3 consists of 17 residues. The V and J ends lost 0 bases and 1 base respectively, with 13 bases between them. The germline CDR1 and CDR2 sequences are MNHEY and SVGEGT. CDR3 sequence: CASSYSATSRSYNEQFF. In DNA, the CDR3 is TGTGCCAGCAGTTACTCGGCTACTAGTAGGTCCTACAATGAGCAGTTCTTC.

V is TRBV28 and J is TRBJ2-3; 16 bases agree with TRBD2. Germline trimming cut 5 bases from V and 2 bases from J; bases unmatched to any gene: 4. Germline V gene sequence: CDR1 MDHEN, CDR2 SYDVKM. The CDR3 runs 17 residues. CDR3 loop: CASSGTSGGEVTDTQYF. Here the CDR3 DNA reads TGTGCCAGCAGTGGGACTAGCGGGGGGGAGGTCACAGATACGCAGTATTTT.

The chain combines TRBV5-1 with TRBJ2-1; D possibly uses TRBD1 or TRBD2 (5 bases each). The germline CDR1 and CDR2 sequences are SGHRS and YFSETQ. The CDR3 has 15 amino acids. Trimming took 4 bases from V and 2 from J, leaving 13 bases between them. The CDR3 DNA reads as TGCGCCAGCAGCGTGGACTCGACAGCCTACAATGAGCAGTTCTTC. It specifies CASSVDSTAYNEQFF.

The gene calls are TRBV7-8 and TRBJ2-7, with D perhaps matching TRBD1 (6 bases). The V gene lost 4 bases and the J gene lost 2 bases, with 15 bases spanning the gap. CDR3 size: 15 residues. CDR1 and CDR2 (germline): SGHVS, FQNEAQ. CDR3 in amino acids: CASSSPQGSPYEQYF. The CDR3 region has the DNA TGTGCCAGCAGCTCTCCACAGGGTTCTCCCTACGAGCAGTACTTC.

This clone has only a few counts. This sequence joins TRBV5-1 and TRBJ1-4; 7 bases are a match to TRBD1. The CDR3 contains 14 residues. Germline V gene data show CDR1 as SGHRS and CDR2 as YFSETQ. The J segment lost 8 bases and the V segment lost 5 bases, leaving 9 bases of the junction unmatched. The CDR3 coding sequence is TGCGCCAGCAGTAACGACAGGGTGGACGAAAAACTGTTTTTT. Its protein product is CASSNDRVDEKLFF.